Below are 19 T cell receptor beta chains sequenced from a single sample in a study of blood T cell repertoires in COVID-19. This table comes from immunoSEQ multiplex PCR, and its TCRdb copy is limited to in-frame clones, with some not included. The sample shows 200,000 to 250,000 clones, approximately 82% of them seen only once. Specimen: peripheral blood. All receptors come from a woman older than 75 with acute or convalescent COVID-19.

The chain joins TRBV7-9 to TRBJ1-6, with D hard to call. Germline CDR1 SEHNR, CDR2 FQNEAQ (reference sequence). This CDR3 has 14 amino acids. Trimming took off 1 base at V and 10 bases at J, with 11 bases between the two ends. DNA for the CDR3: TGTGCCAGCAGCTTAGAGAGTCTAGCGTCACCCCTCCACTTT. Protein sequence: CASSLESLASPLHF.

The rearrangement links TRBV2 to TRBJ1-1; maybe TRBD1 (6 bases). The CDR3 has 11 amino acids. Germline V gene sequence: CDR1 SNHLY, CDR2 FYNNEI. The V and J ends lost 5 bases and 11 bases respectively, with 12 bases between them. The CDR3 loop reads CASSKDRVAFF. The CDR3 region has the DNA TGTGCCAGCAGTAAGGACAGAGTGGCTTTCTTT.

The V gene is TRBV6-1, the J gene TRBJ1-4; perhaps TRBD1 as D (6 bases). CDR3 length equals 15 residues. Trimming took 1 base from V and 3 from J, leaving 9 bases between them. Germline assignment: CDR1 MNHNS and CDR2 SASEGT. CDR3 nucleotide sequence: TGTGCCAGCAGTGAAGGGGGGACACCTAATGAAAAACTGTTTTTT. Translated: CASSEGGTPNEKLFF.

V gene TRBV27 combines with J gene TRBJ1-6, with D hard to call. The CDR3 sequence is 17 residues long. Per germline, CDR1 MNHEY and CDR2 SMNVEV (reference sequence). The germline V and J ends were trimmed by 7 bases and 0 bases, with 16 bases remaining between them. The CDR3 DNA follows: TGTGCCAGCAATCGGCAACGAAGGAGCTCCTATAATTCACCCCTCCACTTT. Translating it yields CASNRQRRSSYNSPLHF.

This clone appeared a few times. The chain employs TRBV3-1 (or the pseudogene TRBV3-2) and TRBJ1-1; D is undetermined. Germline CDR1 LGHDT, CDR2 YNNKEL (reference sequence). V was clipped by 1 base and J by 5 bases, with 8 bases between them. This CDR3 contains 13 residues. CDR3: CASSQVSGTEAFF. The CDR3 DNA sequence: TGTGCCAGCAGCCAAGTGAGCGGGACTGAAGCTTTCTTT.

The J gene is TRBJ1-6, the V gene TRBV5-1; D may be TRBD1 (6 bases). Germline lookup yields CDR1 SGHRS and CDR2 YFSETQ. With 0 bases removed from V and 8 bases from J, the gap between germline ends came to 12 bases. The CDR3 consists of 15 residues. The CDR3 here is CASSLAPQGYSPLHF. The CDR3 nucleotides read TGCGCCAGCAGCTTGGCCCCGCAGGGGTATTCACCCCTCCACTTT.

The chain combines TRBV4-1 with TRBJ2-3; 7 bases align to TRBD1. CDR1 is MGHRA, CDR2 YSYEKL, per germline. Trimming removed 3 bases from V and 1 base from J; junction bases left unmatched: 7. The CDR3 covers 16 residues. The CDR3 spells CASSQRTGWGTDTQYF. The CDR3 DNA follows: TGCGCCAGCAGCCAGCGGACAGGATGGGGCACAGATACGCAGTATTTT.

V usage is TRBV5-1 and J usage is TRBJ1-4; D remains unclear. The V end was cut by 1 base, the J end by 0 bases, with 7 bases between. The CDR3 covers 15 residues. Germline V gene data show CDR1 as SGHRS and CDR2 as YFSETQ. The CDR3 protein is CASSLRVATNEKLFF. The CDR3 nucleotides read TGCGCCAGCAGCTTGAGAGTCGCAACTAATGAAAAACTGTTTTTT.

This sequence joins TRBV27 and TRBJ1-2; 12 nucleotides line up with TRBD1. The ends lost 6 bases at V and 6 bases at J; junction bases unmatched: 8. The CDR3 sequence is 15 residues long. Germline lookup yields CDR1 MNHEY and CDR2 SMNVEV (reference sequence). Here the CDR3 DNA reads TGTGCCAGCAGGCTTGCCGGGACAGGGGGCCATGGCTACACCTTC. This translates into CASRLAGTGGHGYTF.

The V and J genes are TRBV6-5 and TRBJ2-7; D is possibly TRBD1 (6 bases). The germline CDR1 and CDR2 sequences are MNHEY and SVGAGI. The CDR3 is 14 residues long. V was pared by 6 bases and J by 0 bases, with 12 bases between. The CDR3 bases are TGTGCCAGCAGCCTCCAGGGGTCCTCCTACGAGCAGTACTTC. Residues: CASSLQGSSYEQYF.

The chain uses TRBV6-5 and TRBJ1-3, with 12 bases that match TRBD1. CDR1 is MNHEY and CDR2 is SVGAGI in the germline V gene. CDR3 length: 14 residues. V dropped 8 bases and J dropped 5; count of bases not matched to a gene: 4. CDR3 region: CASAGTGGRNTIYF. As DNA, the CDR3 is TGTGCCAGCGCCGGGACAGGGGGCCGAAACACCATATATTTT.

This clone turned up a few times. This chain joins TRBV4-2 and TRBJ2-7, with TRBD1 identical over 12 bases. CDR3 size: 15 residues. Germline-derived CDR1 and CDR2 are LGHNA and YNFKEQ. The V gene end was trimmed by 2 bases and the J gene end by 5 bases; junction bases not matched to a gene: 4. The CDR3 loop reads CASSQPGQGAHEQYF. In DNA, the CDR3 is TGTGCCAGCAGCCAACCGGGACAGGGGGCACACGAGCAGTACTTC.

The chain combines TRBV5-1 with TRBJ2-7, with D perhaps matching TRBD1 (5 bases). Germline-derived CDR1 and CDR2 are SGHRS and YFSETQ. V gave up 4 bases and J gave up 5 bases, with 22 bases separating them. The CDR3 runs to 16 residues. The CDR3 DNA sequence: TGCGCCAGCAGCCGTATGGTTAGGGGAAGGAATGACGAGCAGTACTTC. It codes for CASSRMVRGRNDEQYF.

Details on this clone: Distinct nucleotide sequences in the sample also encode this CDR3. V usage is TRBV7-2 and J usage is TRBJ1-2; TRBD1 might be the D (6 bases). The germline V and J ends were trimmed by 0 bases and 2 bases, with 13 bases remaining between them. Germline values: CDR1 SGHTA, CDR2 FQGNSA. The CDR3 runs 16 residues. CDR3 in amino acids: CASSLATGGANYGYTF. The CDR3 DNA reads TGTGCCAGCAGCTTAGCTACCGGGGGGGCCAACTATGGCTACACCTTC.

The chain uses TRBV7-3 and TRBJ1-1; a weak D match, TRBD1 (5 bases). V was cut by 5 bases and J by 0 bases, with 13 bases left in between. The germline CDR1 and CDR2 sequences are SGHTA and FQGTGA. This CDR3 comprises 15 residues. The CDR3 spells CASSSYGTMNTEAFF. DNA for the CDR3: TGTGCCAGCAGCAGCTACGGGACTATGAACACTGAAGCTTTCTTT.

This sequence joins TRBV12-3 or TRBV12-4 and TRBJ1-1; perhaps TRBD1 as D (6 bases). V lost 5 bases and J 1 base, leaving 8 bases between the germline ends. CDR3 size: 13 residues. CDR3 coding DNA: TGTGCCAGCAGTGAACAGGGGAACACTGAAGCTTTCTTT. This encodes CASSEQGNTEAFF.

There are a few counts of this clone. The chain couples TRBV19 to TRBJ1-6; weak D call: TRBD1 (6 bases). The CDR3 covers 16 residues. V lost 3 bases and J lost 7, with 16 bases in between. Germline V gene lookup returns CDR1 LNHDA and CDR2 SQIVND (reference sequence). The CDR3 coding sequence is TGTGCCAGTAGTATTTGGGGGCGCGAGGGAAATTCACCCCTCCACTTT. This encodes CASSIWGREGNSPLHF. Full variable domain (missing parts from reference TRBV19 and TRBJ1-6): DGGITQSPKYLFRKEGQNVTLSCEQNLNHDAMYWYRQDPGQGLRLIYYSQIVNDFQKGDIAEGYSVSREKKESFPLTVTSAQKNPTAFYLCASSIWGREGNSPLHFGNGTRLTVT.

V usage is TRBV24-1 and J usage is TRBJ2-2; TRBD1 agrees at 7 bases. This CDR3 region has 16 residues. Germline V lookup: CDR1 KGHDR, CDR2 SFDVKD. V was clipped by 5 bases and J by 6 bases; unmatched bases: 11. CDR3 sequence reads: CATSGTGPSMAGELFF. CDR3 nucleotides: TGTGCCACCAGTGGGACAGGACCATCGATGGCCGGGGAGCTGTTTTTT.

V gene TRBV28 combines with J gene TRBJ2-7; 8 bases map to TRBD1. Trimming at V came to 2 bases and at J to 4 bases, leaving 7 bases not matched to a gene. The CDR3 is made up of 15 amino acids. Germline CDR1 and CDR2: MDHEN and SYDVKM. CDR3 amino acids: CASSLSTGGRYEQYF. CDR3 DNA sequence: TGTGCCAGCAGTTTAAGTACAGGGGGAAGGTACGAGCAGTACTTC.